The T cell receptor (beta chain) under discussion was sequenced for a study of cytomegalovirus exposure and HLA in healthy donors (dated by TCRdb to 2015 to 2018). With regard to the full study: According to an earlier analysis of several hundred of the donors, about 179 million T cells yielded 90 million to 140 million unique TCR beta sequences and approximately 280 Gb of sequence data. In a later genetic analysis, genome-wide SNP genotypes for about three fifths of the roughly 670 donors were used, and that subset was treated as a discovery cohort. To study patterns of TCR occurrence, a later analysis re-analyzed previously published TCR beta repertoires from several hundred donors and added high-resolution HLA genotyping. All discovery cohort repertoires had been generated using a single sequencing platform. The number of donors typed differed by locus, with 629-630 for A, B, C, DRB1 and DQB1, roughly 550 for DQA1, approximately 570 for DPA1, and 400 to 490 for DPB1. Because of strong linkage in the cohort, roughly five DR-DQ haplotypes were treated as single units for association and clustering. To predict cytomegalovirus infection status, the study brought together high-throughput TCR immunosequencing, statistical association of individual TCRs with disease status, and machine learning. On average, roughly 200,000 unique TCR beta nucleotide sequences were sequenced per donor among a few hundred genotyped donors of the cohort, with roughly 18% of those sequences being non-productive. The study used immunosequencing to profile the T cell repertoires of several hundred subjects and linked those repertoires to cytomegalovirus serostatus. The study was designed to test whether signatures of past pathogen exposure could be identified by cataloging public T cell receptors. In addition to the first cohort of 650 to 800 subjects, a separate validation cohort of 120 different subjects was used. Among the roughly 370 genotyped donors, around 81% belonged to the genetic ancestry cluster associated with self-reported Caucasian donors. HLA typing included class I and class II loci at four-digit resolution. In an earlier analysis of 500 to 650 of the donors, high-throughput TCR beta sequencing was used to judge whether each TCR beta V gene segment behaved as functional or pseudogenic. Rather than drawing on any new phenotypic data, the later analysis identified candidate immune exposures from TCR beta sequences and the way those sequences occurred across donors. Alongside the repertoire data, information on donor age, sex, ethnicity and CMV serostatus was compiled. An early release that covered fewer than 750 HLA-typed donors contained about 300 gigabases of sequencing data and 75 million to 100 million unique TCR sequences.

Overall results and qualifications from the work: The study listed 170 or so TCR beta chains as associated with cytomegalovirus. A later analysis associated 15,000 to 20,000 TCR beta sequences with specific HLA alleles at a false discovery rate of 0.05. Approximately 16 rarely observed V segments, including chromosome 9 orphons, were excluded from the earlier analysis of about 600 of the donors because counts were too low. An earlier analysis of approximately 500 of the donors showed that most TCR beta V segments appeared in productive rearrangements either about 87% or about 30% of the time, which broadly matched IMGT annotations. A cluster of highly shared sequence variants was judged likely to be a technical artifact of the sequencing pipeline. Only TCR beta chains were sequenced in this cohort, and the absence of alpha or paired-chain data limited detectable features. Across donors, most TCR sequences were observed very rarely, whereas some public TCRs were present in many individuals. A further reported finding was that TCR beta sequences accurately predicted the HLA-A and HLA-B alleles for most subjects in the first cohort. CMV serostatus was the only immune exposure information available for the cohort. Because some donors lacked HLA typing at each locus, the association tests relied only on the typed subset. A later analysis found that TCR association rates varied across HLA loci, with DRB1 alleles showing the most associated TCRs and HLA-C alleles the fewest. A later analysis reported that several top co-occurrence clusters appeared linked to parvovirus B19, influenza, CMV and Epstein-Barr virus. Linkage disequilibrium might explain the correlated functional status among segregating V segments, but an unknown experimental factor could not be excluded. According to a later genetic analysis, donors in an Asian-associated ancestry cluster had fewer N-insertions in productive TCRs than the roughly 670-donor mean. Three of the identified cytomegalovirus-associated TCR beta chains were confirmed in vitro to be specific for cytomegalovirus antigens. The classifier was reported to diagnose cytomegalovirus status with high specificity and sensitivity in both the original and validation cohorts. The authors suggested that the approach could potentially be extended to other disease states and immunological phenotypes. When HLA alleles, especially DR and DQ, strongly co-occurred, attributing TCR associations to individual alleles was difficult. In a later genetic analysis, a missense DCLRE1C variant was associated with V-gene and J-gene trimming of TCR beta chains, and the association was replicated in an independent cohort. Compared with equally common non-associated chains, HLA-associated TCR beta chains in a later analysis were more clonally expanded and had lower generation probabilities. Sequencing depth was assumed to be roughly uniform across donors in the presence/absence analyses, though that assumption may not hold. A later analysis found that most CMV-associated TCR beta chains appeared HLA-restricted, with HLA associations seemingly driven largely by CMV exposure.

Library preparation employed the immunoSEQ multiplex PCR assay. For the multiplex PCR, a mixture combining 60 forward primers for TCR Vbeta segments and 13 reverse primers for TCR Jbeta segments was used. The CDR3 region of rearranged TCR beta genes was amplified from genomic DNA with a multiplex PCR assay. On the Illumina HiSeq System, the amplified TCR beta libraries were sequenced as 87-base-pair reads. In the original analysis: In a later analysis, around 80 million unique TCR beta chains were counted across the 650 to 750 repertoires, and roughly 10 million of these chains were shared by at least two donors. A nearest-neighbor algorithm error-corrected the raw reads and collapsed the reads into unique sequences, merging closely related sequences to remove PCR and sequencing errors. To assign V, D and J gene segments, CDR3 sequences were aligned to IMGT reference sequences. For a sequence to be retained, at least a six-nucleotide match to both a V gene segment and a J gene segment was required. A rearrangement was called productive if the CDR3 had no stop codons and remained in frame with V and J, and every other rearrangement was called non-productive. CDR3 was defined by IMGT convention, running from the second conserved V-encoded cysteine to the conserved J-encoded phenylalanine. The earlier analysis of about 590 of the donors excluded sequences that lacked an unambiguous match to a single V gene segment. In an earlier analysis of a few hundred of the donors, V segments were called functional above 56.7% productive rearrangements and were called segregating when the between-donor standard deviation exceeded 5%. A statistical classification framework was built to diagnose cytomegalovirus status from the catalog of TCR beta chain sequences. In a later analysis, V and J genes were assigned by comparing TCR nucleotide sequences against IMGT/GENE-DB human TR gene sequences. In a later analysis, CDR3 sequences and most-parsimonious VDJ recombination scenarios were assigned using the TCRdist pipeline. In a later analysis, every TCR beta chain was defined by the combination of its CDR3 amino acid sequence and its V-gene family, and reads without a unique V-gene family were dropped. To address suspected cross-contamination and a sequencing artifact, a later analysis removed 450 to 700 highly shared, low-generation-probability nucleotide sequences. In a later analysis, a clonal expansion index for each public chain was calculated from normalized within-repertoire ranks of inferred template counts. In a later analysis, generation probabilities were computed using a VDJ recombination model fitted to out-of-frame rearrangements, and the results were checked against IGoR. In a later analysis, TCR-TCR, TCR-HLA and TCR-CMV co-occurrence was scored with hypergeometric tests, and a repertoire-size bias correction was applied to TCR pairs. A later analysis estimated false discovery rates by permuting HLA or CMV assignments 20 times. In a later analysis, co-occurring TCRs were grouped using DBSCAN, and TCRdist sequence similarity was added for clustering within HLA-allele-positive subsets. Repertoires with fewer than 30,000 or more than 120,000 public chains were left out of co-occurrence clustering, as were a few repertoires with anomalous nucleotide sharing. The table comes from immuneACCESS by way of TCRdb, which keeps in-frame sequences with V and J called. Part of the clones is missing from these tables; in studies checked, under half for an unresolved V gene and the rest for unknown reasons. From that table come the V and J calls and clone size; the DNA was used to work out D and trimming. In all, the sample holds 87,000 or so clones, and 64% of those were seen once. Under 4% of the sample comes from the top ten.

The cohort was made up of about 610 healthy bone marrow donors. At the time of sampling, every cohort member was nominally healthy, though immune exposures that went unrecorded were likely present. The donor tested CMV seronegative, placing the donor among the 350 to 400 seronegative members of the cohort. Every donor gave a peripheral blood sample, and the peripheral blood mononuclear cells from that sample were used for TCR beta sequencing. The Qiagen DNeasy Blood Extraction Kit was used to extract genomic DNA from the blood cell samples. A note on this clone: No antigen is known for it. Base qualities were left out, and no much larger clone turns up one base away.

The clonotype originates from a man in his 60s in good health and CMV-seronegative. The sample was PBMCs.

The sequenced DNA is TGTGCCATCAGTGAACGTGAGACTGAAGCTTTCTTT. Translated, it gives CAISERETEAFF. The sequence joins TRBV10-3 to TRBJ1-1, with the D gene call left open. The germline V gene sets CDR1 to ENHRY and CDR2 to SYGVKD. Cut back by 3 bases and 5 bases, the V and J ends lie 7 bases apart. From cysteine to phenylalanine, the CDR3 is 12 amino acids long. Kept here is only the CDR3 DNA, which spans 36 bases and is read in frame from base 1.